One sample yielded the 18 T cell receptor beta chains listed below, sequenced in a study of blood T cell repertoires in COVID-19. The table came from immunoSEQ multiplex PCR; TCRdb's copy has only in-frame clones and leaves some out. The repertoire holds more than 110,000 clones, with about 88% as singletons. The sequenced sample consisted of peripheral blood. Every receptor here comes from a human donor in a cohort sampled during active COVID-19.

This clone was observed a few times. The CDR3 DNA sequence: TGTGCCAGCAGCCGGGGGGGCTATGGCTACACCTTC. It specifies CASSRGGYGYTF. The rearrangement links TRBV28 to TRBJ1-2, with a possible D match to TRBD1 (5 bases). The V gene's germline CDR1 is MDHEN and CDR2 SYDVKM. The CDR3 runs 12 residues. Trimming left V 6 bases short and J 4 bases short, with 9 bases between.

The genes are TRBV5-1 and TRBJ1-2; possibly TRBD1 for D (6 bases). V shed 4 bases and J shed 2 bases, with 18 bases lying between them. The germline V gene has CDR1 SGHRS and CDR2 YFSETQ. The CDR3 covers 16 residues. The CDR3 region has the DNA TGCGCCAGCAGCACCGGACAGCGAAGGAACAACTATGGCTACACCTTC. Encoded protein: CASSTGQRRNNYGYTF.

This chain links TRBV6-6 with TRBJ2-1, with D maybe TRBD1 (5 bases). This CDR3 is 14 amino acids long. Per the germline V gene, CDR1 is MNHNY and CDR2 is SVGAGI (reference sequence). V lost 4 bases and J lost 6, with 13 bases in between. This chain's CDR3 is CASSWQGTSNEQFF. CDR3 sequence (DNA): TGTGCCAGCAGTTGGCAGGGAACATCCAATGAGCAGTTCTTC.

The chain joins TRBV7-9 to TRBJ1-4; 7 bases line up with TRBD1. This CDR3 has 13 residues. In germline, CDR1 is SEHNR, CDR2 FQNEAQ (reference sequence). The J segment lost 10 bases and the V segment lost 5 bases, leaving 7 bases of the junction unmatched. The DNA of the CDR3 is TGTGCCAGCAGCCGCGAGGACAGGACAAAACTGTTTTTT. Its protein product is CASSREDRTKLFF.

The chain joins TRBV19 to TRBJ2-7, with D possibly matching TRBD2 (6 bases). Germline CDR1 reads LNHDA; CDR2 reads SQIVND (reference sequence). This CDR3 region has 15 residues. V was cut by 3 bases and J by 2 bases, with 14 bases left in between. DNA for the CDR3: TGTGCCAGTAGTATCTCGGGAGCGGAGGCCTACGAGCAGTACTTC. Its protein is CASSISGAEAYEQYF.

The V and J genes are TRBV20-1 and TRBJ2-7; 7 bases are a match to TRBD1. Losses at the gene ends were 3 bases for V and 1 base for J; bases not matched to a gene: 6. The germline gives CDR1 DFQATT, CDR2 SNEGSKA (reference sequence). This CDR3 is built from 14 residues. The CDR3 is CSASLGTESYEQYF. CDR3 DNA sequence: TGCAGTGCTAGTTTGGGGACAGAGTCCTACGAGCAGTACTTC.

The rearrangement uses TRBV30 and TRBJ1-2; TRBD1 aligns across 9 bases. In germline, CDR1 is GTSNPN, CDR2 SVGIG (reference sequence). The CDR3 is 13 amino acids. V trimming: 3 bases; J trimming: 6 bases; junction bases outside the gene matches: 5. CDR3 sequence (DNA): TGTGCCTGGAGCCCGGGACAGGGAGATGGCTACACCTTC. Its translation is CAWSPGQGDGYTF. Full variable domain (outside the CDR3, taken from reference TRBV30 and TRBJ1-2): SQTIHQWPATLVQPVGSPLSLECTVEGTSNPNLYWYRQAAGRGLQLLFYSVGIGQISSEVPQNLSASRPQDRQFILSSKKLLLSDSGFYLCAWSPGQGDGYTFGSGTRLTVV.

The chain joins TRBV6-4 to TRBJ2-3, with 10 positions matching TRBD2. Germline CDR1 and CDR2: MRHNA and SNTAGT. CDR3 length: 15 residues. Trimming removed 2 bases from V and 1 base from J; junction bases left unmatched: 0. CDR3 protein: CASSDGTSGTDTQYF. In nucleotides, the CDR3 is TGTGCCAGCAGTGACGGGACTAGCGGCACAGATACGCAGTATTTT.

This chain connects TRBV18 to TRBJ2-1; D is ambiguous. Germline CDR1 and CDR2: KGHSH and LQKENI. V was trimmed by 8 bases and J by 7 bases, leaving 9 bases between them. This CDR3 has 11 amino acids. CDR3 nucleotide sequence: TGTGCCAGCGCCGCGGTGAATGAGCAGTTCTTC. Amino acid sequence: CASAAVNEQFF.

In its sample, this clone was seen once. The CDR3 reads CATGRDTDSGNTIYF. CDR3 coding DNA: TGTGCCACCGGAAGGGACACAGACTCTGGAAACACCATATATTTT. J is TRBJ1-3 and V is TRBV15, with D maybe TRBD1 (6 bases). The V gene lost 8 bases and the J gene lost 0 bases, with 14 bases spanning the gap. This CDR3 contains 15 residues. Germline V gene lookup returns CDR1 LNHNV and CDR2 YYDKDF (reference sequence).

This rearrangement joins TRBV9 to TRBJ2-7, with a tentative D call TRBD1 (6 bases). The CDR3 is made up of 16 amino acids. The V and J ends lost 0 bases and 6 bases respectively, with 19 bases between them. CDR1 and CDR2 from the germline V gene are SGDLS and YYNGEE. CDR3 amino acids: CASSVGGRQVASEQYF. CDR3 nucleotide sequence: TGTGCCAGCAGCGTAGGAGGACGACAGGTAGCCTCCGAGCAGTACTTC.

The rearrangement links TRBV7-2 to TRBJ2-2; the match to TRBD1 covers 10 bases. The germline CDR1 and CDR2 sequences are SGHTA and FQGNSA. Unmatched junction bases numbered 10, after V lost 5 bases and J lost 4 bases. The CDR3 has 17 amino acids. CDR3 sequence (DNA): TGTGCCAGCAGCGTACGGACAGGGGGACTCAGCACCGGGGAGCTGTTTTTT. The encoded protein is CASSVRTGGLSTGELFF. The full variable domain, rest sourced from reference TRBV7-2 and TRBJ2-2, is GAGVSQSPSNKVTEKGKDVELRCDPISGHTALYWYRQSLGQGLEFLIYFQGNSAPDKSGLPSDRFSAERTGGSVSTLTIQRTQQEDSAVYLCASSVRTGGLSTGELFFGEGSRLTVL.

In its sample, this clone was seen a few times. This chain uses TRBV28 with TRBJ1-5, with 7 bases fitting TRBD1. V was clipped by 6 bases and J by 0 bases; unmatched bases: 11. The CDR3 loop spans 17 amino acids. CDR1 and CDR2 (germline): MDHEN, SYDVKM. CDR3 in amino acids: CASSPGTAPYSNQPQHF. The DNA for the CDR3 is TGTGCCAGCAGCCCCGGGACAGCACCTTATAGCAATCAGCCCCAGCATTTT.

The gene calls are TRBV21-1 and TRBJ1-2; the D call of TRBD1 is as the table states it, not checked on the DNA. TRBV21-1 counts as a pseudogene. The CDR3 runs 17 residues. CDR3 sequence reads: CASSKEGTGDVGPYYTF. CDR3 coding DNA: TGTGCCAGCAGCAAAGAAGGAACAGGGGATGTAGGGCCCTACTACACCTTC.

The chain has TRBV24-1 and TRBJ1-1; D is undetermined. The CDR3 runs to 14 residues. V was pared by 3 bases and J by 3 bases, with 10 bases between. Germline V CDR1 and CDR2: KGHDR, SFDVKD. CDR3 sequence reads: CATSDPSSDTEAFF. The CDR3, as DNA: TGTGCCACCAGTGATCCCTCCTCCGACACTGAAGCTTTCTTT.

The rearrangement links TRBV11-2 to TRBJ2-1; 11 bases map to TRBD2. Trimming at V came to 1 base and at J to 9 bases, leaving 11 bases not matched to a gene. This CDR3 comprises 17 residues. From germline, CDR1 is SGHAT and CDR2 FQNNGV. CDR3 amino acids: CASSLGGTSGGRGEQFF. The CDR3 DNA reads TGTGCCAGCAGCTTAGGTGGTACTAGCGGGGGTCGCGGTGAGCAGTTCTTC.

The chain recombines TRBV10-3 with TRBJ2-1; D may be TRBD2 (5 bases). This CDR3 is built from 16 residues. The germline V gene has CDR1 ENHRY and CDR2 SYGVKD. Trimming removed 6 bases from V and 0 bases from J, with 15 bases in between. This CDR3 reads CAISPSSGNSYNEQFF. The CDR3 nucleotides are TGTGCCATCAGCCCCTCATCGGGAAACTCCTACAATGAGCAGTTCTTC.

The chain is built from TRBV9 and TRBJ1-1; D is ambiguous. This CDR3 is built from 16 residues. V lost 0 bases and J lost 2, with 14 bases in between. Germline V gene sequence: CDR1 SGDLS, CDR2 YYNGEE. The CDR3 sequence: CASSVDVEGLNTEAFF. The CDR3 nucleotides are TGTGCCAGCAGCGTAGACGTTGAGGGCCTTAACACTGAAGCTTTCTTT.